This TCR beta chain is drawn from a study of T cell responses to AZD1222 COVID-19 vaccine. In the study overall: Pooled in the analysis were second doses at about 4 or about 12 weeks. Study-level findings and limits: Reportedly, nearly half the spike-specific TCRs target unmutated variant regions. Spike-specific TCR breadth and depth both grew after two AZD1222 doses. The donors showed a predominance of white British ancestry and of females, with possible underestimation of clonal diversity.

Regarding this clone: Its antigen remains unknown.

The repertoire was sequenced with immunoSEQ multiplex PCR; TCRdb's copy has only in-frame clones and lacks some. In the table there are about 130,000 clones, over 80% of which are singletons. V was clipped by 0 bases and J by 2 bases; unmatched bases: 2. The CDR3 runs to 15 residues. Germline V gene sequence: CDR1 SGHTA, CDR2 FQGNSA. The TCR comes from an adult in good health. Sequenced here: peripheral blood, sampled on day 0 of AZD1222 vaccination. The J gene is TRBJ1-2, the V gene TRBV7-2; 8 bases match TRBD1. CDR3 loop: CASSLAWTGNYGYTF. The CDR3 nucleotides are TGTGCCAGCAGCTTAGCCTGGACAGGGAACTATGGCTACACCTTC. Complete variable domain (other parts from reference TRBV7-2 and TRBJ1-2): GAGVSQSPSNKVTEKGKDVELRCDPISGHTALYWYRQSLGQGLEFLIYFQGNSAPDKSGLPSDRFSAERTGGSVSTLTIQRTQQEDSAVYLCASSLAWTGNYGYTFGSGTRLTVV.